Sequencing of this T cell receptor beta chain was carried out in a study of cytomegalovirus exposure and HLA in healthy donors. As to this clone: Its antigen is currently unknown.

Study-level findings and limits: Later analysis indicated greater clonal expansion among HLA-associated TCR beta chains than among equally common other chains.

Researchers ran the PCR with 60 Vbeta and 13 Jbeta primers. Only in-frame clones appear in the TCRdb table, and some are missing; sequencing was by immunoSEQ multiplex PCR. The table shows more than 90,000 clones, with about 80% occurring only once. CDR1 and CDR2 (germline): MNHNY, SVGAGI (reference sequence). The V end was cut by 6 bases, the J end by 2 bases, with 7 bases between. This CDR3 region has 13 residues. The chain uses TRBV6-6 and TRBJ1-4; D is perhaps TRBD1 (5 bases). The clonotype comes from a woman younger than 35 in good health and CMV-seropositive. Input material: PBMCs. The CDR3 loop is CASSDSTNEKLFF. The CDR3 bases are TGTGCCAGCAGCGACAGCACTAATGAAAAACTGTTTTTT.